Each of the 26 T cell receptor beta chains below was sequenced from the same sample in a study of vaccination and CD4 T cells after COVID-19. Antigens for these TCRs are unknown. Treatment specified: roughly 10-day PBMC culture with coronavirus spike peptide pools or control peptides (ViraFEST assay). Oncomine TCR Beta short-read sequencing was applied to DNA from cultured CD4+ T cells. Using its own MiXCR run on the PCR reads, TCRdb lists one record per CDR3 protein. The sample contains around 8,200 distinct CDR3 sequences, 70% of which appear only once. The material sequenced was CD4+ T cells from blood, cultured in vitro. The origin of the receptors is a human donor who had recovered from COVID-19.

The genes are TRBV7-2 and TRBJ2-4, with D tentatively TRBD1 (6 bases). CDR1 and CDR2 (germline): SGHTA, FQGNSA. The CDR3 length is 15 residues. Between the trimmed V and J ends, which lost 5 bases and 8 bases, there was a span of 19 bases. The chain's CDR3 is CASSPQQGEGYIQYF. The CDR3 bases are TGTGCCAGCAGCCCCCAACAGGGAGAGGGGTACATTCAGTACTTC.

This clonotype was recorded a few times. The chain employs TRBV27 and TRBJ1-5, with unresolved D. The V end lost 2 bases, the J end lost 7 bases, and 9 bases lay between the germline ends. CDR1 and CDR2 from the germline V gene are MNHEY and SMNVEV (reference sequence). This CDR3 region has 13 residues. CDR3 sequence: CASSLGVRQPQHF. The CDR3 DNA sequence: TGTGCCAGCAGTTTAGGGGTAAGGCAGCCCCAGCATTTT.

This clonotype turned up a few times. The chain carries TRBV20-1 and TRBJ1-1; D uncertain. CDR1 is DFQATT, CDR2 SNEGSKA, per germline (reference sequence). The CDR3 extends over 11 amino acids. Trimming took off 5 bases at V and 6 bases at J, with 10 bases between the two ends. CDR3 sequence reads: CSARTHAEAFF. In DNA, the CDR3 is TGCAGTGCTCGCACTCACGCTGAAGCTTTCTTT.

CDR3 DNA: TGTGCCAGCAGTGGGACTGGGAATCAGCCCCAGCATTTT. Its protein product is CASSGTGNQPQHF. The chain joins TRBV2 to TRBJ1-5, with D uncertain. Germline assignment: CDR1 SNHLY and CDR2 FYNNEI. Trimming took 4 bases from V and 4 from J, leaving 8 bases between them. This CDR3 has 13 amino acids.

The rearrangement uses TRBV28 and TRBJ1-2, with 7 bases matching TRBD1. In germline, CDR1 is MDHEN, CDR2 SYDVKM. V lost 4 bases, J lost 2 bases, and 7 bases stayed unmatched. This CDR3 is 15 amino acids long. DNA for the CDR3: TGTGCCAGCAGTTCACCTGGGACAGTAAACTATGGCTACACCTTC. Translating gives CASSSPGTVNYGYTF.

The chain has TRBV4-1 and TRBJ2-2; the match to TRBD2 covers 9 bases. Germline V gene lookup returns CDR1 MGHRA and CDR2 YSYEKL. The CDR3 is 17 amino acids. Trimming cost V 4 bases and J 7 bases; bases outside gene matches: 13. CDR3 sequence: CASSPIAGGGADGELFF. In nucleotides, the CDR3 is TGCGCCAGCAGCCCAATTGCGGGAGGGGGGGCGGACGGGGAGCTGTTTTTT.

The chain carries TRBV15 and TRBJ1-1, with 7 bases fitting TRBD1. The CDR3 contains 14 residues. Germline CDR1 and CDR2: LNHNV and YYDKDF (reference sequence). Trimming cost V 2 bases and J 4 bases; bases outside gene matches: 4. In DNA, the CDR3 is TGTGCCACCAGCAGACAGGGACAGCTCACTGAAGCTTTCTTT. Amino acid sequence: CATSRQGQLTEAFF.

The V and J genes are TRBV4-3 and TRBJ1-6; unclear D gene. Germline V gene sequence: CDR1 LGHNA, CDR2 YSLEER. V lost 1 base and J 3 bases, leaving 7 bases between the germline ends. This CDR3 is 15 amino acids long. For the CDR3, the DNA is TGCGCCAGCAGCCAAGTTGTGGGCTATAATTCACCCCTCCACTTT. As protein: CASSQVVGYNSPLHF.

The V call is TRBV19, the J call TRBJ1-5; possible D gene TRBD1, 6 bases. Germline V gives CDR1 LNHDA, CDR2 SQIVND (reference sequence). V dropped 6 bases and J dropped 2 bases, with 11 bases sitting between them. The CDR3 loop spans 14 amino acids. CDR3 coding DNA: TGTGCCAGTAGGGTTAGGGGGGGCAATCAGCCCCAGCATTTT. This translates into CASRVRGGNQPQHF.

The chain recombines TRBV30 with TRBJ1-6; D is uncertain. The V gene's germline CDR1 is GTSNPN and CDR2 SVGIG (reference sequence). Trimming took off 2 bases at V and 7 bases at J, with 15 bases between the two ends. The CDR3 runs to 15 residues. The CDR3 region is CAWSLPPPANSPLHF. DNA of the CDR3: TGTGCCTGGAGTCTTCCCCCCCCGGCCAATTCACCCCTCCACTTT.

The chain links TRBV19 to TRBJ2-6; the match to TRBD2 covers 8 bases. CDR3 length: 17 residues. Germline V lookup: CDR1 LNHDA, CDR2 SQIVND (reference sequence). Unmatched junction bases numbered 9, after V lost 8 bases and J lost 0 bases. CDR3 residues: CASAGGDILSGANVLTF. DNA of the CDR3: TGTGCCAGTGCCGGGGGGGACATACTCTCTGGGGCCAACGTCCTGACTTTC.

The genes are TRBV5-3 and TRBJ1-1; 7 nucleotides line up with TRBD1. TRBV5-3 is noted as an ORF with a role that remains uncertain. CDR3 size: 13 residues. After removal of 8 bases from V and 7 bases from J, the junction contained 11 bases not matched to a gene. The CDR3 region is CASSLTGVNEAFF. CDR3 DNA sequence: TGTGCCAGCAGTTTAACAGGGGTGAATGAAGCTTTCTTT.

This chain connects TRBV6-2 or TRBV6-3 to TRBJ2-5, with 10 bases that match TRBD1. The CDR3 totals 16 residues. Germline CDR1 MNHEY, CDR2 SVGEGT. Trimming took 0 bases from V and 2 from J; bases not matched to a gene: 3. For the CDR3, the DNA is TGTGCCAGCAGTTACTCTAGGACAGGGGGACAAGAGACCCAGTACTTC. It yields the protein CASSYSRTGGQETQYF.

V and J are TRBV5-1 and TRBJ1-5; 10 positions match TRBD1. CDR1 and CDR2 from the germline V gene are SGHRS and YFSETQ. V dropped 0 bases and J dropped 6; count of bases not matched to a gene: 6. This CDR3 region has 16 residues. Here the CDR3 reads CASSLEGQGKGQPQHF. CDR3 coding DNA: TGCGCCAGCAGCTTGGAGGGACAGGGGAAGGGTCAGCCCCAGCATTTT.

This clonotype was seen a handful of times. This chain links TRBV20-1 with TRBJ2-2, with TRBD2 as a possible D gene (6 bases). CDR3 length: 15 residues. In germline, CDR1 is DFQATT, CDR2 SNEGSKA (reference sequence). V lost 6 bases to trimming and J lost 3 bases, with 17 bases between them. CDR3 region: CSAQPRDSYTGELFF. The CDR3 bases are TGCAGTGCCCAACCCCGGGACTCATACACCGGGGAGCTGTTTTTT.

This clonotype has only a few counts. J is TRBJ1-5 and V is TRBV2; 8 positions agree with TRBD1. Per germline, CDR1 SNHLY and CDR2 FYNNEI. CDR3 length: 14 amino acids. V lost 7 bases and J lost 7; bases outside the gene matches: 9. Written as DNA, the CDR3 is TGTGCCAGCAACATACAGGGGGATGGGCAGCCCCAGCATTTT. Translated: CASNIQGDGQPQHF. Using reference TRBV2 and TRBJ1-5 for the parts outside the CDR3, the full variable domain is EPEVTQTPSHQVTQMGQEVILRCVPISNHLYFYWYRQILGQKVEFLVSFYNNEISEKSEIFDDQFSVERPDGSNFTLKIRSTKLEDSAMYFCASNIQGDGQPQHFGDGTRLSIL.

The V and J genes are TRBV20-1 and TRBJ2-1; TRBD2 matches at 13 bases. Germline V gene lookup returns CDR1 DFQATT and CDR2 SNEGSKA (reference sequence). The CDR3 has 15 residues. The trim removed 3 bases at V and 7 bases at J, leaving 6 bases unmatched. The DNA for the CDR3 is TGCAGTGCTAGCCCTACTAGCGGGGGGGTAAATGAGCAGTTCTTC. Its translation is CSASPTSGGVNEQFF.

V and J are TRBV6-2 or TRBV6-3 and TRBJ1-2, with D perhaps TRBD1 (5 bases). The CDR3 totals 12 residues. Per the germline V gene, CDR1 is MNHEY and CDR2 is SVGEGT. The V end was cut by 8 bases, the J end by 7 bases, with 14 bases between. The CDR3 region is CASGHEVSGYTF. CDR3 bases: TGTGCCAGCGGACACGAGGTATCTGGCTACACCTTC.

The chain employs TRBV2 and TRBJ1-2; perhaps TRBD1 as D (5 bases). The CDR3 totals 13 residues. V lost 8 bases to trimming and J lost 4 bases, with 14 bases between them. CDR1 is SNHLY, CDR2 FYNNEI, per germline. The CDR3 here is CASLPGRTYGYTF. In DNA form, the CDR3 reads TGTGCCAGCCTTCCGGGACGGACCTATGGCTACACCTTC.

This rearrangement joins TRBV6-1 to TRBJ2-1, with TRBD1 identical over 12 bases. The germline V gene encodes CDR1 MNHNS and CDR2 SASEGT. The CDR3 is made up of 14 amino acids. Trimming cost V 6 bases and J 10 bases; bases outside gene matches: 7. CDR3 DNA: TGTGCCAGCAGGTCCGGGACAGGGGGCAACGAGCAGTTCTTC. Its translation: CASRSGTGGNEQFF.

The chain is built from TRBV27 and TRBJ2-2; no firm D call. Deletions cut 7 bases from V and 1 base from J, with 7 bases between. Germline V gene data show CDR1 as MNHEY and CDR2 as SMNVEV (reference sequence). The CDR3 is 13 amino acids. This CDR3 reads CASTTWNTGELFF. The CDR3 DNA sequence: TGTGCCAGCACTACATGGAACACCGGGGAGCTGTTTTTT.

The V gene is TRBV7-3, the J gene TRBJ2-3, with TRBD2 matching over 16 bases. CDR3 size: 18 residues. Germline CDR1 reads SGHTA; CDR2 reads FQGTGA. Trimming took 2 bases from V and 6 from J; bases not matched to a gene: 8. For the CDR3, the DNA is TGTGCCAGCAGCTTAGTGGGACTAGCGGGGGGGGCCATTGATACGCAGTATTTT. Translation: CASSLVGLAGGAIDTQYF.

The chain combines TRBV12-3 or TRBV12-4 with TRBJ1-1; no firm D call. V lost 7 bases and J 5 bases, leaving 11 bases between the germline ends. This CDR3 region has 12 residues. The CDR3 loop is CASKRYGTEAFF. The CDR3 DNA reads as TGTGCCAGCAAACGATACGGTACTGAAGCTTTCTTT.

This rearrangement joins TRBV10-3 to TRBJ2-7, with D possibly matching TRBD2 (5 bases). Germline values: CDR1 ENHRY, CDR2 SYGVKD. V was cut by 3 bases and J by 0 bases, with 9 bases left in between. The CDR3 is 14 amino acids. The CDR3 loop reads CAISESGNSYEQYF. In DNA form, the CDR3 reads TGTGCCATCAGTGAATCGGGGAACTCCTACGAGCAGTACTTC.

The rearrangement uses TRBV5-4 and TRBJ1-3, with D perhaps matching TRBD1 (5 bases). The CDR3 is made up of 13 amino acids. Trimming removed 4 bases from V and 6 bases from J, with 11 bases in between. The V gene's germline CDR1 is SGHNT and CDR2 YYREEE (reference sequence). CDR3 sequence: CASSPGTENTIYF. As DNA, the CDR3 is TGTGCCAGCAGCCCAGGGACGGAAAACACCATATATTTT.

The rearrangement joins TRBV15 to TRBJ1-1; D not resolved. Trimming removed 6 bases from V and 0 bases from J, with 5 bases in between. The CDR3 contains 12 residues. Germline V CDR1 and CDR2: LNHNV, YYDKDF (reference sequence). The CDR3 here is CATRGMNTEAFF. The CDR3, as DNA: TGTGCCACCAGGGGAATGAACACTGAAGCTTTCTTT.